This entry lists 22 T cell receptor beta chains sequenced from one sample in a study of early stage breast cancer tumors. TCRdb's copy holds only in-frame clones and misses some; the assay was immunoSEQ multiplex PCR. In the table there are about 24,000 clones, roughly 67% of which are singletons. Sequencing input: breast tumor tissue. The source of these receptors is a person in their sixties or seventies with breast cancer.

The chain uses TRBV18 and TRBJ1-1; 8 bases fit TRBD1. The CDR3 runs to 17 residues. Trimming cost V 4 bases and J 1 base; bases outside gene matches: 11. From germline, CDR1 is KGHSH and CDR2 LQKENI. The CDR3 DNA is TGTGCCAGCTCACGGGGACAGGCCAAAGCAAGGAACACTGAAGCTTTCTTT. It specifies CASSRGQAKARNTEAFF. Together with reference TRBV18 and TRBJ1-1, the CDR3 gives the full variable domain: NAGVMQNPRHLVRRRGQEARLRCSPMKGHSHVYWYRQLPEEGLKFMVYLQKENIIDESGMPKERFSAEFPKEGPSILRIQQVVRGDSAAYFCASSRGQAKARNTEAFFGQGTRLTVV.

CDR3 coding DNA: TGTGCCAGCAGCTCGCGACTAGCGGGAGTCTATGAGCAGTTCTTC. Its translation is CASSSRLAGVYEQFF. This rearrangement joins TRBV13 to TRBJ2-1; 12 positions match TRBD2. V was clipped by 4 bases and J by 8 bases; unmatched bases: 6. The germline CDR1 and CDR2 sequences are PRHDT and FYEKMQ (reference sequence). CDR3 size: 15 residues.

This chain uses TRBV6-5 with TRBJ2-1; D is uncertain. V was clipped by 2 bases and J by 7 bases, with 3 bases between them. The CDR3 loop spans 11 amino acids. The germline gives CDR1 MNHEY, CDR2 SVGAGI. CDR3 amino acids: CASSYLNEQFF. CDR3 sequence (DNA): TGTGCCAGCAGTTACCTAAATGAGCAGTTCTTC.

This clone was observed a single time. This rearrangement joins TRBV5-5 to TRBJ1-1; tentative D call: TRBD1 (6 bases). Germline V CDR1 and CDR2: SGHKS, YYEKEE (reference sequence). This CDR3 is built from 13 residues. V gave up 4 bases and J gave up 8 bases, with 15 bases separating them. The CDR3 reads CASSTRQVMEAFF. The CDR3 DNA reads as TGTGCCAGCAGCACCCGACAGGTAATGGAAGCTTTCTTT.

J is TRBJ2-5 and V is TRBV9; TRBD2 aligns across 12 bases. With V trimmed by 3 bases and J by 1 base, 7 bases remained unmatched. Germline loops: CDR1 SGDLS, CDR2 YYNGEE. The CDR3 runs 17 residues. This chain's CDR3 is CASSAWTSGDGQETQYF. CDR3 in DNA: TGTGCCAGCAGCGCCTGGACTAGCGGGGATGGCCAAGAGACCCAGTACTTC.

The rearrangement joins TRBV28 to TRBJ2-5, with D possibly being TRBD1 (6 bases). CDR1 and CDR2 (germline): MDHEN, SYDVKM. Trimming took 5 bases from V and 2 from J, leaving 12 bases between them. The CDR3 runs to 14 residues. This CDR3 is CASSTRDIQETQYF. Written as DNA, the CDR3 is TGTGCCAGCAGTACCCGGGACATTCAAGAGACCCAGTACTTC.

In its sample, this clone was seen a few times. The CDR3 sequence is CASNGAGQGAGYTF. CDR3 sequence (DNA): TGTGCCAGCAATGGTGCCGGACAGGGAGCTGGCTACACCTTC. The rearrangement joins TRBV28 to TRBJ1-2; the match to TRBD1 covers 8 bases. This CDR3 region has 14 residues. The V gene's germline CDR1 is MDHEN and CDR2 SYDVKM. The V gene end was trimmed by 7 bases and the J gene end by 7 bases; junction bases not matched to a gene: 11.

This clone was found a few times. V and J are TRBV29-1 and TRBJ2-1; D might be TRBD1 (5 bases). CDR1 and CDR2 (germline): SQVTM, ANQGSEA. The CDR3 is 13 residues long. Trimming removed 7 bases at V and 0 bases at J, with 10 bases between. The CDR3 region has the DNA TGCAGCGGAGTAGGGGCCTCCTACAATGAGCAGTTCTTC. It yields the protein CSGVGASYNEQFF.

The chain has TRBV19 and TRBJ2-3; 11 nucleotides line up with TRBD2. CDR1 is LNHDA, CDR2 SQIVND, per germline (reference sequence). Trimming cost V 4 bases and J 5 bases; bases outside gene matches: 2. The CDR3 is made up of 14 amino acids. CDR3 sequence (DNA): TGTGCCAGTAGTACTCTAGCGGGAGGAGATACGCAGTATTTT. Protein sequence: CASSTLAGGDTQYF.

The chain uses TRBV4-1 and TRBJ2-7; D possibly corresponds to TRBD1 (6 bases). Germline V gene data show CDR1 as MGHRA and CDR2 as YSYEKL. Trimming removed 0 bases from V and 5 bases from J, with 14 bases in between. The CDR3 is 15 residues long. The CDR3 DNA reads TGCGCCAGCAGCCAAGATAGAGGGGGAAGCAACGAGCAGTACTTC. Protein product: CASSQDRGGSNEQYF.

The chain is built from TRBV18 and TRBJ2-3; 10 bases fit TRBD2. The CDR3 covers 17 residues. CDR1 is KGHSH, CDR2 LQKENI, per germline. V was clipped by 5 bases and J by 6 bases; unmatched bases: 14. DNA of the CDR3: TGTGCCAGCTCAGACCCAGGAAGAGCGGGAGGGGCTGATACGCAGTATTTT. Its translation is CASSDPGRAGGADTQYF.

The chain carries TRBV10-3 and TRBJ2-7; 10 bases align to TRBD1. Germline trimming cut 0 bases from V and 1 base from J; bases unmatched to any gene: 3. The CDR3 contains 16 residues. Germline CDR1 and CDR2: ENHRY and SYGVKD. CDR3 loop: CAISESPGQGSYEQYF. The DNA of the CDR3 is TGTGCCATCAGTGAGTCGCCGGGACAGGGGTCCTACGAGCAGTACTTC.

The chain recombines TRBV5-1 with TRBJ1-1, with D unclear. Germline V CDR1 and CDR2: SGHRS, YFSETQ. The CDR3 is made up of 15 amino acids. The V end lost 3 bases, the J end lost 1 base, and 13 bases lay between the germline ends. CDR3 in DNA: TGCGCCAGCAGCTCAGTCGGGCGGGGGAACACTGAAGCTTTCTTT. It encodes CASSSVGRGNTEAFF.

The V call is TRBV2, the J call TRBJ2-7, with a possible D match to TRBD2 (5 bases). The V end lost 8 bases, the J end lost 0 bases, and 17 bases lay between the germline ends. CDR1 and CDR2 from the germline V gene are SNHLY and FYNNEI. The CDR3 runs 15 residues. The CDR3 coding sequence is TGTGCCAGCCTCCCCGTTGACACTAGCTCCTACGAGCAGTACTTC. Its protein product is CASLPVDTSSYEQYF.

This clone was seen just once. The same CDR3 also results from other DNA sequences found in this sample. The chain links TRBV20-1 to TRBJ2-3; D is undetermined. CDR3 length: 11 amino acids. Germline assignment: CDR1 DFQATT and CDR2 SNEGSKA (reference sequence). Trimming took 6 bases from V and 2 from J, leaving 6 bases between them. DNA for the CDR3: TGCAGTGCGTCCTACACAGATACGCAGTATTTT. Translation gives CSASYTDTQYF.

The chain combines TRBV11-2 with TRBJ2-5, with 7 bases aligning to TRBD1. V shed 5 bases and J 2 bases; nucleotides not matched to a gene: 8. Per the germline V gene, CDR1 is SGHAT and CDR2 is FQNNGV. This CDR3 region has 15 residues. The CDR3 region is CASSIGTAGQETQYF. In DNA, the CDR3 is TGTGCCAGCAGCATTGGGACAGCCGGTCAAGAGACCCAGTACTTC.

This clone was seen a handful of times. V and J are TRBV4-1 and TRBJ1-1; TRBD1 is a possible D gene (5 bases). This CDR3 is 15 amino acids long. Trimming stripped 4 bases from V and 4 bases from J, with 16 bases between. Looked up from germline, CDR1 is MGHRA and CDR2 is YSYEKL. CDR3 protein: CASSRKGGRGTEAFF. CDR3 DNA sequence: TGCGCCAGCAGCCGGAAGGGCGGAAGGGGCACTGAAGCTTTCTTT.

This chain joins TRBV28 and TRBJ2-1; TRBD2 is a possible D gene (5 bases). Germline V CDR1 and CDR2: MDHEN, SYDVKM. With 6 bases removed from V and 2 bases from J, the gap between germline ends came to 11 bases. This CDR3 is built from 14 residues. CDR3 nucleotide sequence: TGTGCCAGCAGGGACTCCGACCCCTACAATGAGCAGTTCTTC. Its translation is CASRDSDPYNEQFF.

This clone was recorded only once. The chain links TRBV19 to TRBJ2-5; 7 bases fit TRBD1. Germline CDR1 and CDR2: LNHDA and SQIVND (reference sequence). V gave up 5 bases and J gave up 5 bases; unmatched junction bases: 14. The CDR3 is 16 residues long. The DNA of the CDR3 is TGTGCCAGTAGTTCACGGACAGGAACCAGGGTGGAGACCCAGTACTTC. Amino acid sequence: CASSSRTGTRVETQYF.

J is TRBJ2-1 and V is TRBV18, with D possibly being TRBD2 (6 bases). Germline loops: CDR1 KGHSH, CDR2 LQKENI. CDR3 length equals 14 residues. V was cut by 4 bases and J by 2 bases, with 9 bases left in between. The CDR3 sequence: CASSQRGTYNEQFF. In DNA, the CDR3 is TGTGCCAGCTCACAACGGGGGACCTACAATGAGCAGTTCTTC.

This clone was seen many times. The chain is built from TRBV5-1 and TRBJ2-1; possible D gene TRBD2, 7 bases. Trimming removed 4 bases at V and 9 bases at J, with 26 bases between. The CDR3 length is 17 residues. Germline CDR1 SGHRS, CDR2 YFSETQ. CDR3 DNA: TGCGCCAGCAGCCAGGGGCCCTGGGGCAGGGAGGGAGGTGAGCAGTTCTTC. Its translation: CASSQGPWGREGGEQFF.

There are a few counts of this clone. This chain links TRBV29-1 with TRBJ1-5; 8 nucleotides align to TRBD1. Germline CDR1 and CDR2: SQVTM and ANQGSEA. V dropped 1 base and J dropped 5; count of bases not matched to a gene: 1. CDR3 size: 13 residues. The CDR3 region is CSVEVQGDQPQHF. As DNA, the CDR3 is TGCAGCGTTGAAGTACAGGGGGATCAGCCCCAGCATTTT.